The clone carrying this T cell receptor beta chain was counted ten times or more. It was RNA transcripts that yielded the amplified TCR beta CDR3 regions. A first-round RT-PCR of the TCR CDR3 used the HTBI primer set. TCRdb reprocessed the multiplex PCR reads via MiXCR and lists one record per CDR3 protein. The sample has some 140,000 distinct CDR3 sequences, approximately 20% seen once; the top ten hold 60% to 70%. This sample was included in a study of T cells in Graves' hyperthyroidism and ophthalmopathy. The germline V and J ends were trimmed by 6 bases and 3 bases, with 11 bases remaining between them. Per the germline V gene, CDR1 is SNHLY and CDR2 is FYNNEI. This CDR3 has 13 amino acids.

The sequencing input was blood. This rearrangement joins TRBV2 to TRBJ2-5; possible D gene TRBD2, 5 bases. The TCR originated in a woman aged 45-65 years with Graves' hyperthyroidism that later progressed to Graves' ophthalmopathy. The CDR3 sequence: CASRRSGKETQYF. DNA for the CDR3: TGTGCCAGCAGGAGATCGGGGAAAGAGACCCAGTACTTC. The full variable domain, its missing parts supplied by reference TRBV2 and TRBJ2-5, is EPEVTQTPSHQVTQMGQEVILRCVPISNHLYFYWYRQILGQKVEFLVSFYNNEISEKSEIFDDQFSVERPDGSNFTLKIRSTKLEDSAMYFCASRRSGKETQYFGPGTRLLVL.